These 32 T cell receptor beta chains share one sample of origin, sequenced in a study of blood T cells in healthy people across ages. Primed by a sample-barcoded 5' primer and a J-beta primer mix, a second PCR proceeded for 7 to 11 cycles. TCRdb reprocessed the 5' RACE reads with MiXCR, giving one entry per CDR3 protein. The data contain about 670,000 distinct CDR3 sequences, around 38% of them singletons. Sequenced material: blood. The receptors were gathered from an older man in good health.

The chain is built from TRBV15 and TRBJ2-1; the D gene is possibly TRBD2 (6 bases). This CDR3 has 15 amino acids. The V end lost 5 bases, the J end lost 5 bases, and 16 bases lay between the germline ends. Looked up from germline, CDR1 is LNHNV and CDR2 is YYDKDF (reference sequence). CDR3 residues: CATSGGAHYNNEQFF. The CDR3 DNA sequence: TGTGCCACCAGCGGCGGGGCCCATTACAACAATGAGCAGTTCTTC.

On this clonotype itself: A much larger clone sits a single nucleotide away, making a read error possible. The chain uses TRBV5-1 and TRBJ2-3; 10 bases are shared with TRBD2. This CDR3 region has 19 residues. CDR1 SGHRS and CDR2 YFSETQ come from the germline V gene. V gave up 3 bases and J gave up 8 bases; unmatched junction bases: 21. CDR3 DNA: TGCGCCAGCAGCTCGACAAACCCTTTTCTAGCGGGAGTGGCAGGTACGCAGTATTTT. Amino acid sequence: CASSSTNPFLAGVAGTQYF.

The J gene is TRBJ1-1, the V gene TRBV20-1; D unresolved. This CDR3 is 13 amino acids long. V was pared by 3 bases and J by 0 bases, with 8 bases between. Germline V gene lookup returns CDR1 DFQATT and CDR2 SNEGSKA (reference sequence). The CDR3 spells CSARPYMNTEAFF. The CDR3 coding sequence is TGCAGTGCTAGGCCATATATGAACACTGAAGCTTTCTTT.

The rearrangement joins TRBV20-1 to TRBJ2-7; D call uncertain. Germline CDR1 and CDR2: DFQATT and SNEGSKA (reference sequence). The CDR3 loop spans 13 amino acids. Trimming took 4 bases from V and 0 from J, leaving 10 bases between them. The CDR3 DNA reads TGCAGTGCTATTGGTCGGGCCTCCTACGAGCAGTACTTC. Its protein is CSAIGRASYEQYF.

This rearrangement joins TRBV28 to TRBJ2-7; TRBD1 might be the D (6 bases). The V and J ends lost 3 bases and 0 bases respectively, with 12 bases between them. Germline values: CDR1 MDHEN, CDR2 SYDVKM. The CDR3 is 15 residues long. This CDR3 is CASSLRTRGSYEQYF. In nucleotides, the CDR3 is TGTGCCAGCAGTTTGCGCACCAGGGGCTCCTACGAGCAGTACTTC.

The rearrangement joins TRBV7-9 to TRBJ1-2; 7 bases are shared with TRBD1. The germline CDR1 and CDR2 sequences are SEHNR and FQNEAQ (reference sequence). V shed 4 bases and J 0 bases; nucleotides not matched to a gene: 11. The CDR3 runs 17 residues. This CDR3 is CASSSKGGGEANYGYTF. DNA for the CDR3: TGTGCCAGCAGCTCAAAAGGGGGCGGGGAAGCTAACTATGGCTACACCTTC.

In its sample, this clonotype was seen many times. The V and J genes are TRBV7-2 and TRBJ2-7, with 8 bases that match TRBD2. J was trimmed by 5 bases and V by 1 base; bases with no gene match: 10. CDR1 SGHTA and CDR2 FQGNSA come from the germline V gene. The CDR3 extends over 16 amino acids. CDR3 in DNA: TGTGCCAGCAGCTTAGTGGCCGGGGGGGGTGGCGACGAGCAGTACTTC. This gives the protein CASSLVAGGGGDEQYF.

The chain recombines TRBV7-2 with TRBJ2-1; D may be TRBD1 or TRBD2 (5 bases each). Judging by the DNA end, TRBJ2-7 fits better; the J call may be wrong. The V gene's germline CDR1 is SGHTA and CDR2 FQGNSA. CDR3 length equals 15 residues. CDR3 sequence (DNA): TGTGCCAGCAGCATCGATACGGGGCCCCCCCGCGAGCAGTACTTC. Translation: CASSIDTGPPREQYF.

This clonotype was seen repeatedly, ten times or more. The V call is TRBV4-2, the J call TRBJ2-3; TRBD1 matches at 7 bases. V was clipped by 0 bases and J by 5 bases; unmatched bases: 5. The CDR3 contains 15 residues. Germline V CDR1 and CDR2: LGHNA, YNFKEQ. The CDR3 reads CASSQDWTGGDTQYF. For the CDR3, the DNA is TGTGCCAGCAGCCAAGACTGGACAGGCGGAGATACGCAGTATTTT.

This CDR3 is CSVTSGSEEQYF. DNA of the CDR3: TGCAGCGTCACCAGCGGGAGTGAAGAGCAGTACTTC. The gene calls are TRBV29-1 and TRBJ2-7, with 8 bases aligning to TRBD2. CDR1 and CDR2 (germline): SQVTM, ANQGSEA. This CDR3 is 12 amino acids long. V was pared by 6 bases and J by 7 bases, with 8 bases of the junction left unmatched.

V gene TRBV4-1 combines with J gene TRBJ1-4, with unresolved D. CDR1 MGHRA and CDR2 YSYEKL come from the germline V gene. The CDR3 has 14 residues. V was clipped by 4 bases and J by 0 bases, with 6 bases between them. The CDR3 loop reads CASSPRATNEKLFF. DNA for the CDR3: TGCGCCAGCAGCCCTAGAGCAACTAATGAAAAACTGTTTTTT.

This clonotype was counted at least ten times. The V and J genes are TRBV7-2 and TRBJ2-5; D not resolved. The CDR3 is 14 residues long. V lost 0 bases and J 2 bases, leaving 7 bases between the germline ends. CDR1 SGHTA and CDR2 FQGNSA come from the germline V gene. CDR3 loop: CASSLAAVQETQYF. The CDR3 DNA follows: TGTGCCAGCAGCTTAGCTGCAGTACAAGAGACCCAGTACTTC. Drawing the rest from reference TRBV7-2 and TRBJ2-5, the complete variable domain is GAGVSQSPSNKVTEKGKDVELRCDPISGHTALYWYRQSLGQGLEFLIYFQGNSAPDKSGLPSDRFSAERTGGSVSTLTIQRTQQEDSAVYLCASSLAAVQETQYFGPGTRLLVL.

The chain uses TRBV6-2 or TRBV6-3 and TRBJ2-1, with D possibly being TRBD1 (5 bases). V was shortened by 7 bases and J by 5 bases, with 12 bases between the two germline ends. Germline loops: CDR1 MNHEY, CDR2 SVGEGT. This CDR3 comprises 13 residues. For the CDR3, the DNA is TGTGCCAGCACCCAGGGTGTCGACAATGAGCAGTTCTTC. As protein: CASTQGVDNEQFF.

The chain combines TRBV12-3 or TRBV12-4 with TRBJ2-1, with D maybe TRBD2 (6 bases). CDR3 length: 15 residues. V dropped 5 bases and J dropped 2 bases, with 13 bases sitting between them. The CDR3 spells CASSRDSNPYNEQFF. The CDR3 DNA sequence: TGTGCCAGCAGTAGGGACTCTAACCCCTACAATGAGCAGTTCTTC.

This chain connects TRBV12-3 or TRBV12-4 to TRBJ2-1; D is perhaps TRBD1 (6 bases). The DNA end favors TRBJ2-7, so the J call may be wrong. This CDR3 contains 16 residues. The CDR3 spells CASSADGTLAYNEQYF. The CDR3 DNA reads as TGTGCCAGCAGTGCTGACGGGACACTTGCCTACAATGAGCAGTACTTC.

J is TRBJ2-7 and V is TRBV4-3; 9 bases fit TRBD1. After removal of 1 base from V and 7 bases from J, the junction contained 32 bases not matched to a gene. Germline V gene lookup returns CDR1 LGHNA and CDR2 YSLEER. The CDR3 runs 23 residues. The CDR3: CASSQVFPAPNNNRGPRVREQYF. In nucleotides, the CDR3 is TGCGCCAGCAGCCAAGTGTTTCCGGCACCGAATAACAACAGGGGGCCGAGGGTACGTGAGCAGTACTTC.

A few counts support this clonotype. The rearrangement uses TRBV6-5 and TRBJ1-5; no definite D call. The germline CDR1 and CDR2 sequences are MNHEY and SVGAGI. V was pared by 2 bases and J by 0 bases, with 8 bases between. The CDR3 is made up of 15 amino acids. The CDR3 spells CASSYSQDSNQPQHF. CDR3 DNA: TGTGCCAGCAGTTACAGCCAGGATAGCAATCAGCCCCAGCATTTT.

The gene calls are TRBV4-1 and TRBJ1-5; D unresolved. V lost 0 bases to trimming and J lost 6 bases, with 9 bases between them. CDR3 size: 14 residues. CDR1 MGHRA and CDR2 YSYEKL come from the germline V gene. CDR3 residues: CASSQDGWSQPQHF. For the CDR3, the DNA is TGCGCCAGCAGCCAAGATGGTTGGAGTCAGCCCCAGCATTTT.

The rearrangement links TRBV5-1 to TRBJ2-3, with TRBD2 identical over 10 bases. This CDR3 spans 17 amino acids. Germline CDR1 SGHRS, CDR2 YFSETQ. Trimming cost V 4 bases and J 3 bases; bases outside gene matches: 11. The CDR3 sequence: CASSQGLAPRGTDTQYF. The CDR3 DNA reads as TGCGCCAGCAGCCAGGGACTAGCGCCGAGGGGTACAGATACGCAGTATTTT.

As to this clonotype: Germline and junction disagree at one end, which may indicate a read error. The CDR3 region is CAGSEAGGLRYGYTF. CDR3 in DNA: TGCGCCGGCAGCGAGGCCGGGGGACTCAGATATGGCTACACCTTC. The gene calls are TRBV4-1 and TRBJ1-2; maybe TRBD1 (5 bases). This CDR3 is built from 15 residues. The germline CDR1 and CDR2 sequences are MGHRA and YSYEKL.

A remark on this clonotype: Since a much larger clone is just one base distant, this may be a read error. For the CDR3, the DNA is TGTGCCAGCAGCGCAGGCAGGGCTGGGGCCAACGTCCTGACTTTC. Protein sequence: CASSAGRAGANVLTF. The chain carries TRBV7-3 and TRBJ2-6; possible D gene TRBD1, 5 bases. V lost 5 bases, J lost 2 bases, and 10 bases lay in between. This CDR3 has 15 residues. The germline gives CDR1 SGHTA, CDR2 FQGTGA.

This chain uses TRBV2 with TRBJ2-3; TRBD2 matches at 14 bases. V was clipped by 8 bases and J by 6 bases; unmatched bases: 7. Germline V gives CDR1 SNHLY, CDR2 FYNNEI. The CDR3 length is 15 residues. The CDR3 coding sequence is TGTGCCAGCCTCATGGGACTAGCGGGAGTTGATACGCAGTATTTT. Translating it yields CASLMGLAGVDTQYF. Full variable domain (outside the CDR3, taken from reference TRBV2 and TRBJ2-3): EPEVTQTPSHQVTQMGQEVILRCVPISNHLYFYWYRQILGQKVEFLVSFYNNEISEKSEIFDDQFSVERPDGSNFTLKIRSTKLEDSAMYFCASLMGLAGVDTQYFGPGTRLTVL.

The J gene is TRBJ2-5, the V gene TRBV7-2; 7 positions agree with TRBD1. The assigned J gene may be wrong: the sequence end matches TRBJ2-7 better. The CDR3 sequence is 15 residues long. From germline, CDR1 is SGHTA and CDR2 FQGNSA. The DNA for the CDR3 is TGTGCCAGCAGCTTTAGCGACAGGGTTGGGTCCGAGCAGTACTTC. Its translation is CASSFSDRVGSEQYF.

V and J are TRBV20-1 and TRBJ2-3, with no clear D. This CDR3 spans 15 amino acids. Trimming pared 0 bases from V and 1 base from J, leaving 11 bases between. Germline V gene lookup returns CDR1 DFQATT and CDR2 SNEGSKA (reference sequence). The CDR3 region has the DNA TGCAGTGCTAGAGACCCCGAGTCACGCACAGATACGCAGTATTTT. Translated: CSARDPESRTDTQYF.

This clonotype was counted a few times. A read error is possible here, since a much larger clone lies one base away. V and J are TRBV7-2 and TRBJ2-7; 7 bases line up with TRBD2. The J segment lost 0 bases and the V segment lost 8 bases, leaving 7 bases of the junction unmatched. The germline gives CDR1 SGHTA, CDR2 FQGNSA. The CDR3 covers 14 residues. The CDR3 DNA follows: TGTGCCAGCGGGAGGGGAACGGACTCCTACGAGCAGTACTTC. The encoded protein is CASGRGTDSYEQYF.

This clonotype was found a few times. The rearrangement joins TRBV28 to TRBJ2-5, with 11 bases identical to TRBD2. Germline CDR1 is MDHEN and CDR2 is SYDVKM. The CDR3 loop spans 16 amino acids. Losses at the gene ends were 5 bases for V and 7 bases for J; bases not matched to a gene: 12. The CDR3 DNA follows: TGTGCCAGCAGTCCCCCAATAGCGGGAGGGCCTAGGACCCAGTACTTC. This translates into CASSPPIAGGPRTQYF.

This clonotype came up many times. The junction departs from germline at one end; a sequencing error may be responsible. This chain uses TRBV4-3 with TRBJ2-4; D possibly uses TRBD1 or TRBD2 (5 bases each). Germline lookup yields CDR1 LGHNA and CDR2 YSLEER. This CDR3 has 16 residues. The CDR3 is CASSPTLSGTKTIQYF. CDR3 DNA sequence: TGCGCCAGCAGCCCAACCCTAAGTGGGACCAAAACCATTCAGTACTTC.

The chain links TRBV20-1 to TRBJ2-5; D tentatively reads TRBD1 or TRBD2 (5 bases each). Trimming removed 2 bases at V and 3 bases at J, with 13 bases between. CDR1 and CDR2 (germline): DFQATT, SNEGSKA (reference sequence). CDR3 length: 14 amino acids. CDR3 sequence (DNA): TGCAGTGCTAGAACCCCTGTGGGGGAAGAGACCCAGTACTTC. It codes for CSARTPVGEETQYF.

This clonotype has more than one count but fewer than ten. The chain is built from TRBV9 and TRBJ1-2; 9 bases fit TRBD1. V gave up 7 bases and J gave up 3 bases; unmatched junction bases: 10. This CDR3 comprises 15 residues. Germline CDR1 reads SGDLS; CDR2 reads YYNGEE. The CDR3 loop reads CASSVPGQGYYGYTF. CDR3 in DNA: TGTGCCAGCTCCGTCCCGGGACAGGGTTACTATGGCTACACCTTC.

This clonotype showed up just a few times. The chain combines TRBV7-9 with TRBJ2-1, with 10 bases that match TRBD1. The CDR3 is 17 residues long. Germline CDR1 SEHNR, CDR2 FQNEAQ (reference sequence). With V trimmed by 5 bases and J by 3 bases, 10 bases remained unmatched. The CDR3 coding sequence is TGTGCCAGCAGCAAATCCCCCGGGGACAGGGGCTACAATGAGCAGTTCTTC. As protein: CASSKSPGDRGYNEQFF.

Notes on this clonotype: Possible read error: a much larger clone is one base away. The chain couples TRBV29-1 to TRBJ2-7; 8 bases match TRBD2. Losses at the gene ends were 3 bases for V and 2 bases for J; bases not matched to a gene: 9. The germline V gene has CDR1 SQVTM and CDR2 ANQGSEA. The CDR3 loop spans 15 amino acids. The CDR3: CSVDASTSAPYEQYF. CDR3 coding DNA: TGCAGCGTTGACGCTTCGACTAGCGCGCCCTACGAGCAGTACTTC.

This chain uses TRBV6-2 or TRBV6-3 with TRBJ2-1; no clear D. This CDR3 contains 13 residues. The V end lost 3 bases, the J end lost 6 bases, and 9 bases lay between the germline ends. Looked up from germline, CDR1 is MNHEY and CDR2 is SVGEGT. CDR3 sequence (DNA): TGTGCCAGCAGTTATGGGGTCCGCAATGAGCAGTTCTTC. Its translation is CASSYGVRNEQFF.